The entry that follows covers one T cell receptor beta chain sequence. Its target is not known. The sample comes from a study of cytomegalovirus exposure and HLA in healthy donors. Study overall: Of over 350 genotyped donors, more than 65% grouped in the Caucasian-associated ancestry cluster.

With 60 Vbeta and 13 Jbeta primers, the PCR was carried out. The data were produced by immunoSEQ multiplex PCR, yet TCRdb's version contains in-frame clones alone and is incomplete. The sample shows about 160,000 clones, about 71% of them seen only once. Study-wide findings and caveats: Listed as cytomegalovirus-associated were 164 TCR beta chains.

Germline-derived CDR1 and CDR2 are SNHLY and FYNNEI. CDR3 length: 15 amino acids. The trim removed 6 bases at V and 2 bases at J, leaving 3 bases unmatched. The chain carries TRBV2 and TRBJ2-3; 12 bases agree with TRBD1. The receptor was derived from a woman under 40 in good health and CMV-seronegative. The sample was PBMCs. CDR3 residues: CASSLGQGATDTQYF. CDR3 in DNA: TGTGCCAGCAGCTTGGGACAGGGGGCCACAGATACGCAGTATTTT.